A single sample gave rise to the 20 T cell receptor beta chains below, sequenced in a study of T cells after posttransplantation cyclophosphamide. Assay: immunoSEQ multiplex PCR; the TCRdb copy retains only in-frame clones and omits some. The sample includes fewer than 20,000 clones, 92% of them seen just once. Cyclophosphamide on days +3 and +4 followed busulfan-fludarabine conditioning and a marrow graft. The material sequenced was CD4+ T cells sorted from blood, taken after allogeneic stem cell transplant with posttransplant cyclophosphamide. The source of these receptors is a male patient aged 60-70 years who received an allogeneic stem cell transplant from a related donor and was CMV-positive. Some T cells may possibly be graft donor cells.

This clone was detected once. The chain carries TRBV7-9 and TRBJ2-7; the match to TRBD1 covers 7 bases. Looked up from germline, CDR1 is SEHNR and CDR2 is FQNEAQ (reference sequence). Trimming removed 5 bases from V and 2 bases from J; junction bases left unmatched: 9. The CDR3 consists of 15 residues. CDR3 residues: CASSLTGTDTYEQYF. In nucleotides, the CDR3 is TGTGCCAGCAGCCTTACCGGGACAGATACCTACGAGCAGTACTTC.

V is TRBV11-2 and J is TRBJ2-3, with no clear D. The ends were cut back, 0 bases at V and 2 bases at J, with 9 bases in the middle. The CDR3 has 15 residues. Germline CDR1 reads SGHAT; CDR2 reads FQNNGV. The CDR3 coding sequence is TGTGCCAGCAGCTTAGATAATAGTTACACAGATACGCAGTATTTT. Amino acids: CASSLDNSYTDTQYF. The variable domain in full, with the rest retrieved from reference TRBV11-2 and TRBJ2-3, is EAGVAQSPRYKIIEKRQSVAFWCNPISGHATLYWYQQILGQGPKLLIQFQNNGVVDDSQLPKDRFSAERLKGVDSTLKIQPAKLEDSAVYLCASSLDNSYTDTQYFGPGTRLTVL.

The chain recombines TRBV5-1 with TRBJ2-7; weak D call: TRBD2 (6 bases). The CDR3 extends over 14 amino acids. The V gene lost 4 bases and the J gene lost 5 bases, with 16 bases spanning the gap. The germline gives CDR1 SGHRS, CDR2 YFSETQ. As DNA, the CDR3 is TGCGCCAGCAGCCCCTCCCTAGGAGGGGACGAGCAGTACTTC. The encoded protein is CASSPSLGGDEQYF.

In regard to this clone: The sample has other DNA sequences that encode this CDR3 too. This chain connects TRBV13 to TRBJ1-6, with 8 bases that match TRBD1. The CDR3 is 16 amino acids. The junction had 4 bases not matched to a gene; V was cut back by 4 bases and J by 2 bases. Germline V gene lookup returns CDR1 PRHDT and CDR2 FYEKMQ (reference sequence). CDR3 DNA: TGTGCCAGCAGCTCCAGACAGGGGACCTATAATTCACCCCTCCACTTT. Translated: CASSSRQGTYNSPLHF. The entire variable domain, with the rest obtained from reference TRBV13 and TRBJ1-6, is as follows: AAGVIQSPRHLIKEKRETATLKCYPIPRHDTVYWYQQGPGQDPQFLISFYEKMQSDKGSIPDRFSAQQFSDYHSELNMSSLELGDSALYFCASSSRQGTYNSPLHFGNGTRLTVT.

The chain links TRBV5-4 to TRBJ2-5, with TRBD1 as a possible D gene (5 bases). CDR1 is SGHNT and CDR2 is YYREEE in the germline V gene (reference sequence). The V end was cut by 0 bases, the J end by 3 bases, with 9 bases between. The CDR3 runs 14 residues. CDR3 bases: TGTGCCAGCAGCTTGGAATGGGGCGAAGAGACCCAGTACTTC. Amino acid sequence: CASSLEWGEETQYF.

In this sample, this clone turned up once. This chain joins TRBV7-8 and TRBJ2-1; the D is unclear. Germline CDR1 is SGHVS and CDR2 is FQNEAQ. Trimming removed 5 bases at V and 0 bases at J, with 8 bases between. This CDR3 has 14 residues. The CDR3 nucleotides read TGTGCCAGCAGCGTGTCTAGCTCCTACAATGAGCAGTTCTTC. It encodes CASSVSSSYNEQFF.

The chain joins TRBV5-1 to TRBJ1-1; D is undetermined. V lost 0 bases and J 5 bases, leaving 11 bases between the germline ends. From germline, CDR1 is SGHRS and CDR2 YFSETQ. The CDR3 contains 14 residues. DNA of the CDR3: TGCGCCAGCAGCTTGGAGTCAGCGGGGACTGAAGCTTTCTTT. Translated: CASSLESAGTEAFF.

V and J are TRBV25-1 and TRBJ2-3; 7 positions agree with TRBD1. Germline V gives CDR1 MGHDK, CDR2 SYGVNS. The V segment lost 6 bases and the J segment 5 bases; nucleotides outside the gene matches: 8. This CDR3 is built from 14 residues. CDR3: CASRSGGAIDTQYF. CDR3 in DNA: TGTGCCAGCAGGTCAGGGGGAGCGATAGATACGCAGTATTTT.

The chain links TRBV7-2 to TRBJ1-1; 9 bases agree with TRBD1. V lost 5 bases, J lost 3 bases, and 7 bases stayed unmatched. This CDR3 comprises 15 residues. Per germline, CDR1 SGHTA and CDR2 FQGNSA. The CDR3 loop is CASSPAGQGHTEAFF. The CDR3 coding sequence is TGTGCCAGCAGCCCGGCGGGACAGGGACACACTGAAGCTTTCTTT.

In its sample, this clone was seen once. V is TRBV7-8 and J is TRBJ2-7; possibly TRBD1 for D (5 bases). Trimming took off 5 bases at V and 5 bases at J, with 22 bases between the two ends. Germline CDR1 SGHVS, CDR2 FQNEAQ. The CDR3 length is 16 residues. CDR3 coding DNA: TGTGCCAGCAGCGCAACCCGGACACCCCGGTATAACGAGCAGTACTTC. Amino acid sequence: CASSATRTPRYNEQYF. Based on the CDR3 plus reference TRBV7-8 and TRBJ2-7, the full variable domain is GAGVSQSPRYKVAKRGQDVALRCDPISGHVSLFWYQQALGQGPEFLTYFQNEAQLDKSGLPSDRFFAERPEGSVSTLKIQRTQQEDSAVYLCASSATRTPRYNEQYFGPGTRLTVT.

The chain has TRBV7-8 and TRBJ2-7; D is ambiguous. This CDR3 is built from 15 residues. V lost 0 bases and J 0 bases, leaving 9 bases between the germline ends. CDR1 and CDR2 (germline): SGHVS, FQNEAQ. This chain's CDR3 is CASSLARSSSYEQYF. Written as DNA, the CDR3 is TGTGCCAGCAGCTTAGCCCGGTCAAGCTCCTACGAGCAGTACTTC.

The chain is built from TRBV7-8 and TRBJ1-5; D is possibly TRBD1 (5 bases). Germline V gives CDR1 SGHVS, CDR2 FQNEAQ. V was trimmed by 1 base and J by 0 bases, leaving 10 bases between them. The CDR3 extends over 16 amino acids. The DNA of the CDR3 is TGTGCCAGCAGCTTAGGGGGACTCAATAGCAATCAGCCCCAGCATTTT. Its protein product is CASSLGGLNSNQPQHF.

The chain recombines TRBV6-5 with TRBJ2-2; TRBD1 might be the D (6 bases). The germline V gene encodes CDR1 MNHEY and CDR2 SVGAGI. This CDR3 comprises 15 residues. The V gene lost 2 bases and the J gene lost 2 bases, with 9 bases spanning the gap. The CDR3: CASSYMGANTGELFF. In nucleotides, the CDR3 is TGTGCCAGCAGTTACATGGGGGCCAACACCGGGGAGCTGTTTTTT.

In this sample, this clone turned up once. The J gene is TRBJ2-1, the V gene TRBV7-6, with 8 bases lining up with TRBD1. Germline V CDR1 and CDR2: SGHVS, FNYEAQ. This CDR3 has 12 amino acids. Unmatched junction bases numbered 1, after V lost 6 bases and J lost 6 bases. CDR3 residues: CASSDRGNEQFF. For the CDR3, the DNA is TGTGCCAGCAGTGACAGGGGCAATGAGCAGTTCTTC.

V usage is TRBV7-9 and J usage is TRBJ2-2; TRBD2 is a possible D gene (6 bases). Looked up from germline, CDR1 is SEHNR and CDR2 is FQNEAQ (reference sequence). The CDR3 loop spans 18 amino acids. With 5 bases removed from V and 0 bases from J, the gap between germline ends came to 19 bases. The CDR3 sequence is CASSGGLGRPANTGELFF. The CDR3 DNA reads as TGTGCCAGCAGCGGGGGACTCGGACGACCCGCGAACACCGGGGAGCTGTTTTTT.

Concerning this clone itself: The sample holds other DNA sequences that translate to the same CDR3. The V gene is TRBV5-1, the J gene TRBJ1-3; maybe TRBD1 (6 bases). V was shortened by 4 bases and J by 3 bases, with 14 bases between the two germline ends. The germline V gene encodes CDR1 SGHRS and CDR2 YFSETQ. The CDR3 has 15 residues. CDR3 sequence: CASSLGGAGGNTIYF. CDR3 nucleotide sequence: TGCGCCAGCAGCCTGGGGGGCGCCGGTGGAAACACCATATATTTT.

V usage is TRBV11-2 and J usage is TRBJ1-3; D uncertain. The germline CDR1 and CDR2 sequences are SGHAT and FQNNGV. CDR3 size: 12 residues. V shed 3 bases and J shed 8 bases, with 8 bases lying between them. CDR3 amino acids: CASSFMRDTIYF. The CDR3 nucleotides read TGTGCCAGCAGCTTTATGAGGGACACCATATATTTT.

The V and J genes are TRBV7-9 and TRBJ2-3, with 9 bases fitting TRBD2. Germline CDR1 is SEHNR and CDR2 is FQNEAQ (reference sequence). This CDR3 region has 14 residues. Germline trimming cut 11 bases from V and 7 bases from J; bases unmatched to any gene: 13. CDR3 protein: CAAVGSGGVNTQYF. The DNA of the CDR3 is TGTGCCGCTGTGGGTAGCGGGGGAGTAAATACGCAGTATTTT.

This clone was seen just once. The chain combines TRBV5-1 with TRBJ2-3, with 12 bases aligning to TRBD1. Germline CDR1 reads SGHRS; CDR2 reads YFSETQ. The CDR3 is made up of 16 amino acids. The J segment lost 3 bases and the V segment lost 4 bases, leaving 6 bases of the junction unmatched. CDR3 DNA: TGCGCCAGCAGCCTGGGGACAGGGGGCACGACAGATACGCAGTATTTT. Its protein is CASSLGTGGTTDTQYF. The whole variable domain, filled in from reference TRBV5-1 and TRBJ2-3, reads KAGVTQTPRYLIKTRGQQVTLSCSPISGHRSVSWYQQTPGQGLQFLFEYFSETQRNKGNFPGRFSGRQFSNSRSEMNVSTLELGDSALYLCASSLGTGGTTDTQYFGPGTRLTVL.

CDR3 protein: CASSYSGGDYGYTF. The CDR3, as DNA: TGTGCCAGCAGTTACTCAGGAGGGGACTATGGCTACACCTTC. The gene calls are TRBV6-5 and TRBJ1-2, with a weak D call TRBD1 (5 bases). V was pared by 0 bases and J by 3 bases, with 8 bases between. The CDR3 covers 14 residues. Germline lookup yields CDR1 MNHEY and CDR2 SVGAGI.